This T cell receptor (beta chain) comes out of a study of PD-1 blockade in classical Hodgkin lymphoma (TCRdb year 2020). In terms of the full investigation: Nivolumab dosing was 3 mg/kg intravenously every 2 weeks, continuing until either disease progression or unacceptable toxicity. To define a peripheral blood immune signature of response to PD-1 blockade in classical Hodgkin lymphoma, the study combined TCR beta sequencing with CyTOF. The study at large found these results: Only a single clinical trial cohort was studied, and what caused the repertoire differences, possibly disease activity or prior therapy, remained undefined. Diversity was lower in patients who began nivolumab less than 1 year after ASCT, so these patients were left out of later analyses to avoid confounding by immune reconstitution. Baseline TCR diversity was reported as lower in newly diagnosed patients than in healthy donors, and lower still in relapsed/refractory patients. Trial patients achieving complete response had baseline diversity similar to newly diagnosed patients, whereas partial responders and progressors had significantly lower diversity. A significant rise by C4D1 was seen in CD4+ but not CD8+ TCR diversity (p=0.0027 vs p=0.16), with the rise being most apparent in complete responders (p=0.02).

Genomic DNA was extracted with the Qiagen DNeasy kit from unsorted PBMCs and from negatively selected CD4+ and CD8+ fractions. Amplification of TCR beta CDR3 regions was done by immunoSEQ multiplex PCR with primers that anneal to V and J segments. A synthetic immune receptor repertoire was used to minimize amplification bias, and remaining bias was computationally removed after sequencing. Per the source publication's procedure: Repertoire diversity was quantified as the Shannon entropy index using custom Python scripts. The unsorted, CD4+ and CD8+ repertoires were each analyzed separately, with the exception of combined analyses, where CD4+ and CD8+ sequences were merged in silico. A clone counted as expanded when the clone's frequency after treatment rose at least 2-fold relative to C1D1, and clones undetected at baseline were given a pseudocount of 0.5. Singleton clones were defined as clones with 0 or 1 copy at C1D1, and non-singleton clones were defined as clones with 2 or more copies. By matching protein sequences in sorted samples from the same patient, clones expanded in unsorted samples were annotated as CD4+, CD8+ or unknown. Wilcoxon tests on paired samples were used to test changes in diversity from C1D1 to C4D1. Here the immuneACCESS table is served through TCRdb, limited to in-frame sequences with V and J called. Missing clones are a known gap in these copies; in checked studies unresolved V genes cover under half, and the rest lacks a known reason. V and J calls and clone size are as listed in that table; D and trimming were resolved from the DNA. The sample records fewer than 30,000 clones, around 84% of which are singletons. The ten biggest clones cover roughly 33% of the sample.

Inclusive of the bounding cysteine and phenylalanine, the CDR3 is 17 residues long. The DNA shown is the 51-base CDR3, in frame from base 1. V lost 8 bases and J lost 0 bases, and the count of bases not matched to a germline gene is 10. The germline V gene provides CDR1 SGHAT and CDR2 FQNNGV. In the paper's terms, the time point label means: cycle 2 day 1 (C2D1) of nivolumab. Relapse after autologous stem cell transplantation had occurred in all trial patients, and cohorts A, B and C were distinguished by prior brentuximab vedotin exposure. A total of roughly 57 patients with relapsed/refractory classical Hodgkin lymphoma made up the trial cohort, and each patient's best overall response was complete response, partial response or progressive disease. In the multi-cohort phase II CheckMate 205 trial, trial patients received single-agent nivolumab. An independent review committee assessed best overall response by applying the 2007 International Working Group response criteria. Trial PBMCs were collected immediately before nivolumab initiation (C1D1) and during therapy at cycle 2 day 1 and cycle 4 day 1. Peripheral blood was collected in 8 mL Vacutainer Cell Preparation Tubes, from which PBMCs were isolated by centrifugation and then cryopreserved.

Concerning this clone: The target of this receptor is not known. Per-nucleotide qualities are absent, and no much larger clonotype sits a single base away.

The clonotype originates from a human donor with classical Hodgkin lymphoma. This sample comprised peripheral blood mononuclear cells (PBMCs), obtained before the second cycle of nivolumab. The chain links TRBV11-2 with TRBJ2-3; 11 junctional bases match TRBD2. CDR3 protein: CASRGPSGGPSTDTQYF. The nucleotides are TGTGCCAGCCGGGGCCCTAGCGGGGGGCCTAGCACAGATACGCAGTATTTT.